The T cell receptor (beta chain) described here comes from a study of T cells in Graves' hyperthyroidism and ophthalmopathy. Study-wide findings and caveats: Most expanded thyroid clonotypes above 0.001 also appeared in blood.

As regards this clonotype: What it binds is not known.

RNA transcripts provided the source from which TCR beta CDR3 regions were amplified. The HTBI primer set was used in a first-round RT-PCR of the TCR CDR3. Each CDR3 protein gets one entry after TCRdb re-called the multiplex PCR reads with MiXCR. The table records hundreds of thousands of distinct CDR3 sequences, about 14% of them present only once. The germline V gene has CDR1 LGHNA and CDR2 YNFKEQ. This CDR3 region has 15 residues. Trimming removed 5 bases at V and 4 bases at J, with 14 bases between. Sequencing was carried out using blood. The origin of this receptor is a woman in her late teens or twenties with Graves' hyperthyroidism. This chain uses TRBV4-2 with TRBJ1-4; weak D call: TRBD1 (5 bases). The CDR3 sequence: CASSATGTYNEKLFF. CDR3 bases: TGTGCCAGCAGCGCGACCGGGACCTATAATGAAAAACTGTTTTTT.